This TCR beta chain originates from a study of metastatic and nonmetastatic thyroid tumors. Study at large: Repertoire comparison spanned blood and tumor or nodule tissue of malignant and benign thyroid patients.

This clone was seen at least ten times. With MiXCR, TCRdb reprocessed the PCR reads. This sample has roughly 30,000 clones, with about 20% found just once. This CDR3 contains 16 residues. From germline, CDR1 is MDHEN and CDR2 SYDVKM. Trimming removed 4 bases from V and 6 bases from J; junction bases left unmatched: 10. Patients were all untreated before their thyroid surgery. The receptor's source is a female donor with papillary thyroid cancer or a benign thyroid nodule (not recorded which). Some clones in this sample may be carry-over from other donors' samples. Input material: blood. The rearrangement joins TRBV28 to TRBJ2-1; TRBD2 aligns across 9 bases. The CDR3 DNA is TGTGCCAGCAGTTCCTCGGGCGGGGGGGGAATCAATGAGCAGTTCTTC. Its translation: CASSSSGGGGINEQFF.